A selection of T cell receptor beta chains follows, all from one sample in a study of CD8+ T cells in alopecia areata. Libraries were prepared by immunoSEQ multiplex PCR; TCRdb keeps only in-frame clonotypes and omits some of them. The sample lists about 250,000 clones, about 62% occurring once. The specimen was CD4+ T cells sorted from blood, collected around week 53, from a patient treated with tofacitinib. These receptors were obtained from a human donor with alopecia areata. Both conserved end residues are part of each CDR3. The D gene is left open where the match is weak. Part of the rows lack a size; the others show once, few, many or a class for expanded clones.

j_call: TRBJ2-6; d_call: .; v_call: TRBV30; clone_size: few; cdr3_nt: TGTGCCTGGAGTGTAGAGGGACTGGGGGCCAACGTCCTGACTTTC; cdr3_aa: CAWSVEGLGANVLTF
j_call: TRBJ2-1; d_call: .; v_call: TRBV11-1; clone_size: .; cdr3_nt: TGTGCCAGCAGCTTCTCTTCAGGGGAAGGTGAGCAGTTCTTC; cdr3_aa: CASSFSSGEGEQFF
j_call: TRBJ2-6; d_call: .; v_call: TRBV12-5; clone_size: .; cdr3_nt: TGTGCTAGTGGTTTGGGGGGCCACGCTGGGGCCAACGTCCTGACTTTC; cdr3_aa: CASGLGGHAGANVLTF
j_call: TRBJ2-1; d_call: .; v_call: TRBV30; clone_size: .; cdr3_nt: TGTGCCTGGAGTTCGGCAAGAAACTCCTACAATGAGCAGTTCTTC; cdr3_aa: CAWSSARNSYNEQFF
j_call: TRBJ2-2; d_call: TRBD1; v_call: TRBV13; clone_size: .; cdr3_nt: TGTGCCAGCAGCTTATTTAAGGGACAGGGGAACACCGGGGAGCTGTTTTTT; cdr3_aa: CASSLFKGQGNTGELFF
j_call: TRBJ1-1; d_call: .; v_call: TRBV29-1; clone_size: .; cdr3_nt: TGCAGCGTTGGCCGGGCCATCACCGCTGAAGCTTTCTTT; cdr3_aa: CSVGRAITAEAFF
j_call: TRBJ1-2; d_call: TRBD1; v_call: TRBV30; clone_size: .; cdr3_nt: TGTGCCTGGAGTGTCGACAGGGGAGGCTACACCTTC; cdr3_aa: CAWSVDRGGYTF
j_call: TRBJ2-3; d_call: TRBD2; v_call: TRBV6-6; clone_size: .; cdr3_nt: TGTGCCTCGGGACTAGCGGGGGGAAACACAGATACGCAGTATTTT; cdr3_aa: CASGLAGGNTDTQYF
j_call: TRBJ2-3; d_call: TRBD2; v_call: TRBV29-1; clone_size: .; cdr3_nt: TGCAGCGTTGCAAGCGGGGGCCCAGATACGCAGTATTTT; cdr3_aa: CSVASGGPDTQYF
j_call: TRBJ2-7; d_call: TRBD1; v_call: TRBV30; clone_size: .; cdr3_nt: TGTGCCTGGAGTAGGAGGACAGGGTCCTACGAGCAGTACTTC; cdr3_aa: CAWSRRTGSYEQYF
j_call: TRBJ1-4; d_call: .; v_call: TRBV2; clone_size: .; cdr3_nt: TGTGCCAGCAGTGCAGCAGAATTGGCTAATGAAAAACTGTTTTTT; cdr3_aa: CASSAAELANEKLFF
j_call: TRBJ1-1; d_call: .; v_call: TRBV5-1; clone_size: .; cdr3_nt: TGCGCCAGCAGCCTCCAAGGGGTATTTGGCACTGAAGCTTTCTTT; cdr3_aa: CASSLQGVFGTEAFF
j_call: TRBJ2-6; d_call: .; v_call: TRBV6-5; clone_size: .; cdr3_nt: TGTGCCAGCAGTTACGTCCAGGCTGGGGCCAACGTCCTGACTTTC; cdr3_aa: CASSYVQAGANVLTF
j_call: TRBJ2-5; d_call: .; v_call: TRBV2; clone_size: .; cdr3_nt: TGTGCCAGCAGTGGACTAGGGCAAGAGACCCAGTACTTC; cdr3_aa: CASSGLGQETQYF
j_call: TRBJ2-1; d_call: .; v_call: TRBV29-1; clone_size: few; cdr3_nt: TGCAGCGTTGGCAGTGAGGAACTCAGCTCCTACAATGAGCAGTTCTTC; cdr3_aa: CSVGSEELSSYNEQFF
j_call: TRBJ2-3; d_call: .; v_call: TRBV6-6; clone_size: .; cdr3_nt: TGTGCCAGCAGTTACGGGTTAGTTTCGCAGTATTTT; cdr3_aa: CASSYGLVSQYF
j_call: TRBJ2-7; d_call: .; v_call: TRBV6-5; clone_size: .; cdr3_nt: TGTGCCAGCAGTCCCCAGGGGAACTACGAGCAGTACTTC; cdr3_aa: CASSPQGNYEQYF
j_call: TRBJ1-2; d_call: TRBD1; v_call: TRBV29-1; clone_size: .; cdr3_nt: TGCAGCGTTGATCCCCGGGACAGCGGCTTGATCTATGGCTACACCTTC; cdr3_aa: CSVDPRDSGLIYGYTF
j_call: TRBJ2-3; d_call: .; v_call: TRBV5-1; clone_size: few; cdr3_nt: TGCGCCAGCAGCTTGTCGGCTAGCACAGATACGCAGTATTTT; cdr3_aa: CASSLSASTDTQYF
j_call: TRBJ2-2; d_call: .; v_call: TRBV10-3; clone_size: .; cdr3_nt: TGTGCCATCAGTGGAGGCATCCCGGAGCTGTTTTTT; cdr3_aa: CAISGGIPELFF
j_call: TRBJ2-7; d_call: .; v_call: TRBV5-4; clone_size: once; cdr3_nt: TGTGCCAGCAGCCTTTCAGGGGCAGGGAGATCCTACGAGCAGTACTTC; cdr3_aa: CASSLSGAGRSYEQYF
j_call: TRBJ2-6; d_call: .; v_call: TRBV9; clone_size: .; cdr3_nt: TGTGCCAGCAGCGTAGCCGGGGCCAACGTCCTGACTTTC; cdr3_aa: CASSVAGANVLTF
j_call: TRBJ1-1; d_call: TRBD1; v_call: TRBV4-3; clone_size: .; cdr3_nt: TGCGCCAGCAGCCAGGACGGACAGGCGATAAAAGCTTTCTTT; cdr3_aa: CASSQDGQAIKAFF
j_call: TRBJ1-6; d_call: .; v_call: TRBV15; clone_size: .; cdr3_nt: TGTGCCACACACTACTCCTATAATTCACCCCTCCACTTT; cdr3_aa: CATHYSYNSPLHF
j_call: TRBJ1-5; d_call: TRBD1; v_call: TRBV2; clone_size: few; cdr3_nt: TGTGCCAGCAGAAAGGGACAGAGCAATCAGCCCCAGCATTTT; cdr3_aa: CASRKGQSNQPQHF
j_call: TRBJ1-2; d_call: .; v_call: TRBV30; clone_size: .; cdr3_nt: TGTGCCTGGAGGAGCGGGACAACCTATGGCTACACCTTC; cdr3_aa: CAWRSGTTYGYTF
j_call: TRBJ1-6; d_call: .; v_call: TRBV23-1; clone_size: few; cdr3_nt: TGCGCCAGCAGTCATGCCGACAAGCCACCCCTCCACTTT; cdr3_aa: CASSHADKPPLHF
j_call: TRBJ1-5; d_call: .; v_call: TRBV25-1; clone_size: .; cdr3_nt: TGTGCCAGCACCCTCAGTATACGCAATCAGCCCCAGCATTTT; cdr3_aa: CASTLSIRNQPQHF
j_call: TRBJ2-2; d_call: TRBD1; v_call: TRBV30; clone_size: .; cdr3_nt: TGTGCCTGGAGGATCGCCGGGACAGGGAACACCGGGGAGCTGTTTTTT; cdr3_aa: CAWRIAGTGNTGELFF
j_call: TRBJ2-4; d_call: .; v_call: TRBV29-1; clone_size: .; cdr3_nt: TGCAGCGTTGAGATGGCCGGAAACATTCAGTACTTC; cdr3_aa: CSVEMAGNIQYF
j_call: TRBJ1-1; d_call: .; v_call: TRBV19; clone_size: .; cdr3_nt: TGTGCCAGTAGTATAACGCGAGGTGGGACTGAAGCTTTCTTT; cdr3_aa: CASSITRGGTEAFF
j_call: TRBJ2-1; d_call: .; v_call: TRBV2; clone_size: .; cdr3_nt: TGTGCCAGCAGTGAAATAATGCGGGGCACTTACAATGAGCAGTTCTTC; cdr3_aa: CASSEIMRGTYNEQFF
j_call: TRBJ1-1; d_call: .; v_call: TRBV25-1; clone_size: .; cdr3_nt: TGTGCCAGCAGTTGGAATCAGGGTAGAGCTTTCTTT; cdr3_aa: CASSWNQGRAFF
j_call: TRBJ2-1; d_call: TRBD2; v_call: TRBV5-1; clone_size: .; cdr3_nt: TGCGCCAGCAGCCCCCCGGGACTAGCGGGCGATGAGCAGTTCTTC; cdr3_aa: CASSPPGLAGDEQFF
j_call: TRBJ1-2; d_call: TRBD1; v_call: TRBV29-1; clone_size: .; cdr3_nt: TGCAGCGCCGCGGGACAGAGGTATGGCTACACCTTC; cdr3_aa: CSAAGQRYGYTF
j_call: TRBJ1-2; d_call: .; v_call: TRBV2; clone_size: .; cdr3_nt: TGTGCCAGCAGGTCCCCGCGCGATGGCTACACCTTC; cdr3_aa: CASRSPRDGYTF
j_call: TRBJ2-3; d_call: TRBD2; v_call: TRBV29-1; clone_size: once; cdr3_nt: TGCAGCGTGGTGTCGGCTAGCGGGGGTGGTACGCAGTATTTT; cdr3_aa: CSVVSASGGGTQYF